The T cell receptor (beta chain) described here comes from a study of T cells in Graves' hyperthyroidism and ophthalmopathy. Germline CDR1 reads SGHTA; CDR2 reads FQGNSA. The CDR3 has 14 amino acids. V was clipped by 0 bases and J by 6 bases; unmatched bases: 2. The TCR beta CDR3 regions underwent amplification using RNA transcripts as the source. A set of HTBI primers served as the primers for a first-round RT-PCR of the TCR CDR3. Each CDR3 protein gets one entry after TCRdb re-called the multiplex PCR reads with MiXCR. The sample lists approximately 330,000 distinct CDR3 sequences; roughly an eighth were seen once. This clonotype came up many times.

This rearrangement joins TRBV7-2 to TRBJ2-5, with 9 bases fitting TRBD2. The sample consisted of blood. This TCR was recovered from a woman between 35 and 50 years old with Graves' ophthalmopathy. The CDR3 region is CASSLASGGKTQYF. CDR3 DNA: TGTGCCAGCAGCTTAGCTAGCGGGGGAAAGACCCAGTACTTC.